The 18 T cell receptor beta chains below all came from one sample that was sequenced in a study of brain T cells in children with intractable seizures. Produced via immunoSEQ multiplex PCR; TCRdb's table is partial and in-frame only. Of about 320,000 clones listed, about 94% were seen once; the top ten hold around 6%. The time point was: blood from clinic visit 5 months post-surgery; TSC patient then seizure free. The sample consisted of peripheral blood, taken less than 6 months after surgery. These receptors came from a boy in the first two years of life with tuberous sclerosis and intractable seizures.

V and J are TRBV4-2 and TRBJ2-1; D is unresolved. Germline V gene sequence: CDR1 LGHNA, CDR2 YNFKEQ. The V end was cut by 1 base, the J end by 8 bases, with 12 bases between. This CDR3 has 14 residues. The CDR3 protein is CASSQGTNIDEQFF. The CDR3, as DNA: TGTGCCAGCAGCCAAGGCACCAATATTGATGAGCAGTTCTTC.

The V gene is TRBV2, the J gene TRBJ2-1; TRBD2 matches at 13 bases. The junction had 7 bases not matched to a gene; V was cut back by 7 bases and J by 4 bases. The germline V gene has CDR1 SNHLY and CDR2 FYNNEI. The CDR3 runs 16 residues. Here the CDR3 reads CASKRGTSGIYNEQFF. CDR3 sequence (DNA): TGTGCCAGCAAGAGGGGGACTAGCGGGATTTACAATGAGCAGTTCTTC. The entire variable domain, with the rest obtained from reference TRBV2 and TRBJ2-1, is as follows: EPEVTQTPSHQVTQMGQEVILRCVPISNHLYFYWYRQILGQKVEFLVSFYNNEISEKSEIFDDQFSVERPDGSNFTLKIRSTKLEDSAMYFCASKRGTSGIYNEQFFGPGTRLTVL.

The V and J genes are TRBV9 and TRBJ1-2; 10 bases match TRBD1. Germline CDR1 SGDLS, CDR2 YYNGEE. Trimming removed 3 bases from V and 5 bases from J; junction bases left unmatched: 13. The CDR3 covers 17 residues. The CDR3 coding sequence is TGTGCCAGCAGCGCTTCGACAGGGGGCGATTTTCGATATGGCTACACCTTC. It translates to CASSASTGGDFRYGYTF.

V is TRBV14 and J is TRBJ2-7; 7 bases agree with TRBD2. This CDR3 contains 15 residues. J was trimmed by 5 bases and V by 4 bases; bases with no gene match: 11. Per germline, CDR1 SGHDN and CDR2 FVKESK. The DNA of the CDR3 is TGTGCCAGCAGCCCTGGGAGGGGACCCCTTCACGAGCAGTACTTC. It translates to CASSPGRGPLHEQYF. The full variable domain, its missing parts supplied by reference TRBV14 and TRBJ2-7, is EAGVTQFPSHSVIEKGQTVTLRCDPISGHDNLYWYRRVMGKEIKFLLHFVKESKQDESGMPNNRFLAERTGGTYSTLKVQPAELEDSGVYFCASSPGRGPLHEQYFGPGTRLTVT.

V usage is TRBV25-1 and J usage is TRBJ1-1, with D hard to call. This CDR3 has 14 residues. CDR1 is MGHDK and CDR2 is SYGVNS in the germline V gene. The V end lost 3 bases, the J end lost 6 bases, and 14 bases lay between the germline ends. The CDR3 sequence: CASSDTHLGAEAFF. The CDR3 DNA follows: TGTGCCAGCAGTGACACACATCTTGGGGCTGAAGCTTTCTTT.

This clone was recorded once. This chain uses TRBV7-3 with TRBJ2-3; 8 nucleotides line up with TRBD2. This CDR3 has 15 amino acids. Unmatched junction bases numbered 7, after V lost 2 bases and J lost 6 bases. Germline values: CDR1 SGHTA, CDR2 FQGTGA. Here the CDR3 DNA reads TGTGCCAGCAGCTTAGACGGGACTAGATCGGATACGCAGTATTTT. Amino acid sequence: CASSLDGTRSDTQYF.

The V gene is TRBV29-1, the J gene TRBJ2-7; D possibly corresponds to TRBD1 (5 bases). The V gene lost 6 bases and the J gene lost 2 bases, with 8 bases spanning the gap. CDR1 and CDR2 from the germline V gene are SQVTM and ANQGSEA. This CDR3 has 11 residues. In DNA form, the CDR3 reads TGCAGCGTAGGACACCCCTACGAGCAGTACTTC. Protein sequence: CSVGHPYEQYF.

The chain links TRBV5-4 to TRBJ2-2, with 10 bases matching TRBD2. After removal of 3 bases from V and 4 bases from J, the junction contained 6 bases not matched to a gene. The CDR3 consists of 16 residues. Germline V gene lookup returns CDR1 SGHNT and CDR2 YYREEE (reference sequence). CDR3 amino acids: CASSSGTSVATGELFF. In DNA, the CDR3 is TGTGCCAGCAGCTCTGGGACTAGCGTGGCCACCGGGGAGCTGTTTTTT.

The J gene is TRBJ1-1, the V gene TRBV19, with 10 bases that match TRBD1. V trimming: 3 bases; J trimming: 5 bases; junction bases outside the gene matches: 3. The germline gives CDR1 LNHDA, CDR2 SQIVND (reference sequence). This CDR3 has 14 amino acids. In DNA form, the CDR3 reads TGTGCCAGTAGTATGGGACAGGGGTTGACTGAAGCTTTCTTT. Translating gives CASSMGQGLTEAFF.

This clone is a singleton in its sample. This sequence joins TRBV5-1 and TRBJ2-1, with 10 bases lining up with TRBD2. This CDR3 has 15 amino acids. After removal of 2 bases from V and 7 bases from J, the junction contained 6 bases not matched to a gene. Per germline, CDR1 SGHRS and CDR2 YFSETQ. The DNA of the CDR3 is TGCGCCAGCAGCTTAGCGACTAGCGGGTTGAATGAGCAGTTCTTC. Translating gives CASSLATSGLNEQFF.

This chain connects TRBV7-8 to TRBJ1-2, with a possible D match to TRBD1 (5 bases). Germline V lookup: CDR1 SGHVS, CDR2 FQNEAQ. This CDR3 spans 15 amino acids. With 3 bases removed from V and 6 bases from J, the gap between germline ends came to 17 bases. The CDR3 sequence: CASSLALGESHGYTF. CDR3 nucleotides: TGTGCCAGCAGCTTGGCCCTAGGGGAGAGTCATGGCTACACCTTC.

The CDR3 region is CASSPGVDQPQHF. The CDR3, as DNA: TGTGCCAGCAGTCCAGGGGTGGATCAGCCCCAGCATTTT. The chain is built from TRBV2 and TRBJ1-5, with D perhaps TRBD1 (6 bases). CDR1 and CDR2 from the germline V gene are SNHLY and FYNNEI. CDR3 size: 13 residues. V was cut by 5 bases and J by 5 bases, with 10 bases left in between.

This clone was observed a handful of times. V usage is TRBV6-5 and J usage is TRBJ1-1; a weak D match, TRBD1 (6 bases). Trimming left V 7 bases short and J 1 base short, with 10 bases between. The CDR3 is 13 residues long. Germline V lookup: CDR1 MNHEY, CDR2 SVGAGI. The CDR3 loop reads CASTRQENTEAFF. CDR3 coding DNA: TGTGCCAGCACCAGACAGGAGAACACTGAAGCTTTCTTT.

The chain joins TRBV23-1 to TRBJ2-1; TRBD2 matches 12 bases. TRBV23-1 is an ORF; its function is uncertain. V gave up 6 bases and J gave up 8 bases; unmatched junction bases: 14. The CDR3 loop spans 17 amino acids. DNA of the CDR3: TGCGCCAGCAGGTGCCGGCTAGCGGGGGGGCGGTTCCATGAGCAGTTCTTC. It encodes CASRCRLAGGRFHEQFF.

In its sample, this clone was seen once. The chain is built from TRBV7-2 and TRBJ2-4; 7 nucleotides agree with TRBD1. CDR3 length: 17 residues. Germline V lookup: CDR1 SGHTA, CDR2 FQGNSA. The ends lost 0 bases at V and 0 bases at J; junction bases unmatched: 5. CDR3 in DNA: TGTGCCAGCAGCTTAGCGAGGGACAGACTAGCCAAAAACATTCAGTACTTC. Encoded protein: CASSLARDRLAKNIQYF.

The rearrangement uses TRBV27 and TRBJ2-3; D might be TRBD1 (7 bases). CDR3 length: 14 amino acids. The germline V gene has CDR1 MNHEY and CDR2 SMNVEV (reference sequence). The ends were cut back, 3 bases at V and 4 bases at J, with 11 bases in the middle. Written as DNA, the CDR3 is TGTGCCAGCAGTTTCAGGGGGGCTTCAGATACGCAGTATTTT. It yields the protein CASSFRGASDTQYF.

With regard to this clone: Distinct nucleotide sequences in the sample also encode this CDR3. This chain links TRBV7-9 with TRBJ1-1; D gene unclear. V was shortened by 1 base and J by 5 bases, with 2 bases between the two germline ends. The CDR3 totals 11 residues. Germline V gene data show CDR1 as SEHNR and CDR2 as FQNEAQ (reference sequence). CDR3 in DNA: TGTGCCAGCAGCTTAGGGACTGAAGCTTTCTTT. Protein product: CASSLGTEAFF.

The chain has TRBV7-2 and TRBJ2-7; 7 positions agree with TRBD2. Per germline, CDR1 SGHTA and CDR2 FQGNSA. The V and J ends lost 1 base and 5 bases, in that order; junction bases with no gene match: 14. The CDR3 covers 17 residues. Here the CDR3 DNA reads TGTGCCAGCAGCTTAGAATTTGGCGGGGGTGTGGTCCACGAGCAGTACTTC. This translates into CASSLEFGGGVVHEQYF.